This T cell receptor beta chain was recorded in a study of blood T cells in healthy people across ages. Study conclusions and caveats: Naive CD4+ cells and diversity were both higher in long-lived donors than in aged donors. Observed TCR beta diversity showed a strong correlation with the percentage of naive T cells as measured by flow cytometry.

To note about this clonotype: Its antigen is unknown.

Each donor's blood draw was roughly 9.8 milliliters of peripheral blood. A second roughly 6 to 11 cycle PCR used barcoded and J-beta primers. A tag from a template-switch adaptor with 12 random nucleotides marked each cDNA molecule. TCRdb called the 5' RACE reads again in MiXCR, with one record for every CDR3 protein. This sample has about 1.4 million distinct CDR3 sequences, with approximately 59% found just once. The source of this sequence is a man between 18 and 29 years old in good health. Sequenced material: blood.

The CDR3 sequence: CASSRTGTETQYF. CDR3 sequence (DNA): TGTGCCAGCAGTAGAACAGGGACGGAGACCCAGTACTTC. The chain has TRBV12-3 or TRBV12-4 and TRBJ2-5; TRBD1 is a possible D gene (6 bases). This CDR3 has 13 residues. V lost 5 bases, J lost 5 bases, and 12 bases lay in between.